The 14 T cell receptor beta chains below come from one sample, sequenced in a study of blood T cell repertoires in COVID-19 (TCRdb year 2020). Library generation was performed with the immunoSEQ multiplex PCR assay. What TCRdb holds here is the immuneACCESS table cut down to in-frame rearrangements. Part of the clones is not present; checked against another copy, under half of the missing clones reflect an unresolved V gene, and the others are unexplained. The sample table lists about 160,000 clones, about 83% of them with a count of one. In total, the top ten clones hold 9% to 12% of the sample. Source material: peripheral blood. Receptors were obtained from a woman between 65 and 79 years old with COVID-19, enrolled during active disease.

CDR3 sequence reads: CASSRGVVTQGTGNTIYF. CDR3 nucleotide sequence: TGTGCCAGCAGTCGGGGAGTTGTCACACAGGGGACTGGAAACACCATATATTTT. The V call is TRBV6-2 or TRBV6-3, the J call TRBJ1-3; 7 bases map to TRBD1. Germline loops: CDR1 MNHEY, CDR2 SVGEGT. V shed 5 bases and J 2 bases; nucleotides not matched to a gene: 15. The CDR3 extends over 18 amino acids.

This chain uses TRBV6-1 with TRBJ1-2; D may be TRBD1 (6 bases). Trimming took off 4 bases at V and 2 bases at J, with 17 bases between the two ends. This CDR3 comprises 16 residues. CDR1 is MNHNS, CDR2 SASEGT, per germline. CDR3 sequence reads: CASSVYREGGNYGYTF. CDR3 DNA: TGTGCCAGCAGTGTGTACAGGGAGGGGGGGAACTATGGCTACACCTTC.

The gene calls are TRBV2 and TRBJ1-6; D is possibly TRBD1 (6 bases). The CDR3 runs to 12 residues. Germline assignment: CDR1 SNHLY and CDR2 FYNNEI. V was trimmed by 8 bases and J by 6 bases, leaving 8 bases between them. The CDR3 loop reads CASGQTNSPLHF. For the CDR3, the DNA is TGTGCCAGCGGACAGACTAATTCACCCCTCCACTTT.

The rearrangement joins TRBV7-2 to TRBJ1-6; 9 bases align to TRBD1. Germline V CDR1 and CDR2: SGHTA, FQGNSA. V trimming: 1 base; J trimming: 9 bases; junction bases outside the gene matches: 4. This CDR3 has 15 residues. The CDR3 protein is CASSLEGTGFSPLHF. In nucleotides, the CDR3 is TGTGCCAGCAGCTTAGAGGGGACAGGGTTTTCACCCCTCCACTTT.

The chain links TRBV7-8 to TRBJ2-7, with D possibly being TRBD1 (6 bases). Trimming pared 3 bases from V and 2 bases from J, leaving 8 bases between. Germline assignment: CDR1 SGHVS and CDR2 FQNEAQ. This CDR3 spans 13 amino acids. CDR3 sequence reads: CASSFQGTYEQYF. The CDR3 coding sequence is TGTGCCAGCAGCTTTCAGGGGACCTACGAGCAGTACTTC.

V and J are TRBV28 and TRBJ2-7; D possibly corresponds to TRBD1 (6 bases). The CDR3 totals 13 residues. Trimming took 3 bases from V and 3 from J, leaving 9 bases between them. Germline V gene sequence: CDR1 MDHEN, CDR2 SYDVKM. CDR3: CASSLPGHYEQYF. CDR3 bases: TGTGCCAGCAGTTTGCCGGGACACTACGAGCAGTACTTC. The whole variable domain, remainder taken from reference TRBV28 and TRBJ2-7, is DVKVTQSSRYLVKRTGEKVFLECVQDMDHENMFWYRQDPGLGLRLIYFSYDVKMKEKGDIPEGYSVSREKKERFSLILESASTNQTSMYLCASSLPGHYEQYFGPGTRLTVT.

The V gene is TRBV10-3, the J gene TRBJ1-5; 7 bases agree with TRBD1. The CDR3 length is 15 residues. Trimming removed 6 bases from V and 4 bases from J; junction bases left unmatched: 9. The germline CDR1 and CDR2 sequences are ENHRY and SYGVKD. The CDR3 DNA reads as TGTGCCATCAGCCTAACCCTGACAGGGAATCAGCCCCAGCATTTT. This encodes CAISLTLTGNQPQHF.

The rearrangement joins TRBV6-5 to TRBJ1-1, with D unresolved. The CDR3 is 13 amino acids. From germline, CDR1 is MNHEY and CDR2 SVGAGI. Trimming took off 0 bases at V and 7 bases at J, with 9 bases between the two ends. For the CDR3, the DNA is TGTGCCAGCAGTTACTCGTTAATCGGTGAAGCTTTCTTT. The encoded protein is CASSYSLIGEAFF.

The J gene is TRBJ1-1, the V gene TRBV18; D possibly corresponds to TRBD1 (5 bases). This CDR3 is built from 15 residues. Trimming took off 4 bases at V and 8 bases at J, with 20 bases between the two ends. Looked up from germline, CDR1 is KGHSH and CDR2 is LQKENI. Written as DNA, the CDR3 is TGTGCCAGCTCACAAATGGGGCAGGGTAAATCAGAAGCTTTCTTT. Translating it yields CASSQMGQGKSEAFF.

The count of this clone is one. This rearrangement joins TRBV5-4 to TRBJ1-4; 10 positions match TRBD1. CDR1 and CDR2 from the germline V gene are SGHNT and YYREEE (reference sequence). The CDR3 sequence is 14 residues long. The V and J ends lost 3 bases and 8 bases, in that order; junction bases with no gene match: 4. For the CDR3, the DNA is TGTGCCAGCAGCTGGGACAGGGGATTCGAAAAACTGTTTTTT. As protein: CASSWDRGFEKLFF.

The chain recombines TRBV5-4 with TRBJ1-2; the match to TRBD1 covers 9 bases. Germline V lookup: CDR1 SGHNT, CDR2 YYREEE (reference sequence). With 4 bases clipped from V and 5 bases from J, the junction kept 3 bases outside the gene matches. This CDR3 is built from 13 residues. CDR3 bases: TGTGCCAGCAGCCGACAGGGGGGATATGGCTACACCTTC. This encodes CASSRQGGYGYTF.

The rearrangement joins TRBV6-5 to TRBJ1-2; D not resolved. V lost 2 bases to trimming and J lost 2 bases, with 12 bases between them. The CDR3 is 15 residues long. The germline CDR1 and CDR2 sequences are MNHEY and SVGAGI. CDR3: CASSYLGEDNYGYTF. CDR3 coding DNA: TGTGCCAGCAGTTACCTCGGGGAAGACAACTATGGCTACACCTTC.

The V gene is TRBV20-1, the J gene TRBJ1-6; D remains ambiguous. This CDR3 spans 13 amino acids. V was shortened by 3 bases and J by 1 base, with 4 bases between the two germline ends. CDR1 DFQATT and CDR2 SNEGSKA come from the germline V gene (reference sequence). CDR3 sequence reads: CSASLSYNSPLHF. The CDR3 region has the DNA TGCAGTGCTAGTCTTTCCTATAATTCACCCCTCCACTTT.

This CDR3 is CASRTREALHF. The CDR3 DNA is TGTGCCAGCAGGACACGGGAGGCCCTCCACTTT. The chain carries TRBV5-8 and TRBJ1-6; D not certain. CDR3 length: 11 residues. CDR1 and CDR2 (germline): SGHTS, YDEGEE. With 5 bases removed from V and 14 bases from J, the gap between germline ends came to 11 bases.